This T cell receptor (beta chain) is drawn from a study of blood T cells in healthy people across ages. The study, taken as a whole, reports: Unsorted PBMC material precluded a definitive naive versus antigen-experienced comparison.

This clonotype showed up many times. Antigen: not known. CDR3 length equals 10 residues. V was pared by 6 bases and J by 8 bases, with 10 bases between. From germline, CDR1 is SQVTM and CDR2 ANQGSEA. Using a J-beta primer mix together with a sample-barcoded 5' primer, a second PCR was run for about 7 to 12 cycles. A single record per CDR3 protein comes from TCRdb applying MiXCR to the 5' RACE reads. This sample has hundreds of thousands of distinct CDR3 sequences; 22% occur once, and the top ten carry less than 25%. The genes are TRBV29-1 and TRBJ1-1; D unclear. Sample: blood. The receptor was isolated from a man aged 65 to 85 in good health. CDR3 nucleotide sequence: TGCAGCGTACGGACGGACGAAGCTTTCTTT. Translated: CSVRTDEAFF.